Listed below are T cell receptor beta chains from one sample, sequenced in a study of CD8+ T cells in alopecia areata. The assay was immunoSEQ multiplex PCR, and TCRdb's table has in-frame clones only and misses some. The sample lists more than 95,000 clones; 55% were seen once. Material: CD4+ T cells sorted from blood. The receptors originated from a human donor in good health. CDR3s include the opening cysteine and the closing phenylalanine or tryptophan. Clone size, where shown, is once, few, many, or a class for clones that have expanded.

cdr3_aa,clone_size,v_call,j_call
CASSEGYSPPLHF,few,TRBV2,TRBJ1-6
CAILASGGRGTDTQYF,.,TRBV2,TRBJ2-3
CASSLWMGQQETQYF,.,TRBV7-9,TRBJ2-5
CASTPDGGRGYTF,.,TRBV2,TRBJ1-2
CASSLVQGGNYGYTF,.,TRBV7-2,TRBJ1-2
CASSQDRVNEQFF,.,TRBV5-1,TRBJ2-1
CASSLGDRGSPLHF,.,TRBV5-1,TRBJ1-6
CASSVNSRRQKKLFF,few,TRBV19,TRBJ1-4
CASSSAYRAGGELFF,once,TRBV7-2,TRBJ2-2
CSVDTRGSRGRVAQYF,.,TRBV29-1,TRBJ2-5